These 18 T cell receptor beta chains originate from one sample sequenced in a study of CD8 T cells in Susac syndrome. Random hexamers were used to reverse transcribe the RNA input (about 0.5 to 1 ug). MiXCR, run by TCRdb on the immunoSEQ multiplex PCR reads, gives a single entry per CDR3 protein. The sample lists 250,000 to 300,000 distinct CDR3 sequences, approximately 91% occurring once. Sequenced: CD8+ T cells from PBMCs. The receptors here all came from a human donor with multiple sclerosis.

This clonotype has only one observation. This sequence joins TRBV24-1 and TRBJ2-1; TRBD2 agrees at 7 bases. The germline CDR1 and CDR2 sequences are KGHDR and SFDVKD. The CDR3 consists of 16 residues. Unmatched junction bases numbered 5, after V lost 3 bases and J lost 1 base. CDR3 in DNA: TGTGCCACCAGTGATCTCGGGGGGATGTCCTACAATGAGCAGTTCTTC. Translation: CATSDLGGMSYNEQFF.

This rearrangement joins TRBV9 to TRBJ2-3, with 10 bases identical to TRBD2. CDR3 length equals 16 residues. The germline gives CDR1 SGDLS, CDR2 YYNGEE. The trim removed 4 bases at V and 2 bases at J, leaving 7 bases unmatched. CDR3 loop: CASSTRTSGDTDTQYF. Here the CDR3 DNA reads TGTGCCAGCAGCACGCGGACTAGCGGAGACACAGATACGCAGTATTTT.

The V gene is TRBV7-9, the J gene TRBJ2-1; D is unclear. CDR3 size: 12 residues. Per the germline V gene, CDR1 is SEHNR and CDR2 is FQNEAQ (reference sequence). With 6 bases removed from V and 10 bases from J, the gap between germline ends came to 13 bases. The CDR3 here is CASSFRLREQFF. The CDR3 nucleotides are TGTGCCAGCAGTTTCCGGCTAAGAGAGCAGTTCTTC.

The CDR3 nucleotides are TGTGCCAGCAGTAACCCATCGGGACTAGCGGGACAAGAGACCCAGTACTTC. It specifies CASSNPSGLAGQETQYF. The gene calls are TRBV6-2 or TRBV6-3 and TRBJ2-5; 13 bases map to TRBD2. Per germline, CDR1 MNHEY and CDR2 SVGEGT. V shed 5 bases and J 2 bases; nucleotides not matched to a gene: 8. The CDR3 has 17 amino acids.

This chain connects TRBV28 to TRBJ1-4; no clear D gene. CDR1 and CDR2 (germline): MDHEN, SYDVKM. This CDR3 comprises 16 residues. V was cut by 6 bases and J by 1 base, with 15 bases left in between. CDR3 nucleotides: TGTGCCAGCAGCCAATCTATCTCGATAACTAATGAAAAACTGTTTTTT. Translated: CASSQSISITNEKLFF. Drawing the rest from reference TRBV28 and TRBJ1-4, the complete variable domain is DVKVTQSSRYLVKRTGEKVFLECVQDMDHENMFWYRQDPGLGLRLIYFSYDVKMKEKGDIPEGYSVSREKKERFSLILESASTNQTSMYLCASSQSISITNEKLFFGSGTQLSVL.

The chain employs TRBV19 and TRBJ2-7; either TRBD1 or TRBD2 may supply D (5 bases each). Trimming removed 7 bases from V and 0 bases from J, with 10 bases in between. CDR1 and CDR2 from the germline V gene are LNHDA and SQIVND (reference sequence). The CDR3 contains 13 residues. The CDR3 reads CASNAGSSYEQYF. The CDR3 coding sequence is TGTGCCAGTAATGCAGGGAGCTCCTACGAGCAGTACTTC.

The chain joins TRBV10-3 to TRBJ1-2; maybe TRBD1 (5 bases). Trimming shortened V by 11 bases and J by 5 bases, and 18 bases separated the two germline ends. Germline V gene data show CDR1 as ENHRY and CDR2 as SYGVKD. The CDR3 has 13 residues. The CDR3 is CAPHRFGAYGYTF. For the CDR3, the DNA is TGTGCCCCACACCGTTTTGGGGCGTATGGCTACACCTTC.

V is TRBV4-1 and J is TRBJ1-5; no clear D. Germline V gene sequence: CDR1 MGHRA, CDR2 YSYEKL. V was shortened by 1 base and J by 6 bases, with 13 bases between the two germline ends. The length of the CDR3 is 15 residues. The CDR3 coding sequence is TGCGCCAGCAGCCAAGTCGGCGGCCTTAGTCAGCCCCAGCATTTT. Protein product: CASSQVGGLSQPQHF.

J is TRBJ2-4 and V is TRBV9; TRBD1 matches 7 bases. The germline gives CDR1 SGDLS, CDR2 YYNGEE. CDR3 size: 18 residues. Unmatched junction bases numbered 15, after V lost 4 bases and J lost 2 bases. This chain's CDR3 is CASSPYGDPGGSKNIQYF. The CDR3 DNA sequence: TGTGCCAGCAGCCCCTACGGGGACCCAGGGGGATCCAAAAACATTCAGTACTTC.

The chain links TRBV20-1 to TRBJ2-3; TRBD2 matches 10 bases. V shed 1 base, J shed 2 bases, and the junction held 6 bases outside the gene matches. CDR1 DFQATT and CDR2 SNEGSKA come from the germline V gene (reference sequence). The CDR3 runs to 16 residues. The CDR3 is CSARVGTSVYTDTQYF. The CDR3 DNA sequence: TGCAGTGCTAGAGTTGGGACTAGCGTTTACACAGATACGCAGTATTTT.

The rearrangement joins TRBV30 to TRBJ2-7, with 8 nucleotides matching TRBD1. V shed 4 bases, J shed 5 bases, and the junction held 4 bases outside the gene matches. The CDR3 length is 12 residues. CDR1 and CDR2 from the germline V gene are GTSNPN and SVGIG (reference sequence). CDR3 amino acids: CAWIGQGHEQYF. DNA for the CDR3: TGTGCCTGGATAGGACAGGGCCACGAGCAGTACTTC.

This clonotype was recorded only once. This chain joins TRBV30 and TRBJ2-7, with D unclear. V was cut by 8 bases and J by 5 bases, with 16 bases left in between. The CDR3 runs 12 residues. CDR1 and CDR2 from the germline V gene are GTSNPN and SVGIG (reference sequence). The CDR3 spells CAHGQNAHEQYF. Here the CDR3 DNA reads TGTGCCCATGGGCAGAACGCCCACGAGCAGTACTTC.

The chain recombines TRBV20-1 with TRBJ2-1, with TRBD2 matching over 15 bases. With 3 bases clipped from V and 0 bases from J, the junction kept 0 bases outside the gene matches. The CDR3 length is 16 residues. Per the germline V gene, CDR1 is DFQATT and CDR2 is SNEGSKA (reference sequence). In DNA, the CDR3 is TGCAGTGCTAGGGGACTAGCGGGGGGCTCCTACAATGAGCAGTTCTTC. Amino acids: CSARGLAGGSYNEQFF.

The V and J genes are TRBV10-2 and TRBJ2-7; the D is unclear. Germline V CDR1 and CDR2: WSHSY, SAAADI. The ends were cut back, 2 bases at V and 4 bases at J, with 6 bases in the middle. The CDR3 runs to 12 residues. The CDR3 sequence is CASSEAFYEQYF. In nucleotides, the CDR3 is TGCGCCAGCAGTGAGGCCTTTTACGAGCAGTACTTC.

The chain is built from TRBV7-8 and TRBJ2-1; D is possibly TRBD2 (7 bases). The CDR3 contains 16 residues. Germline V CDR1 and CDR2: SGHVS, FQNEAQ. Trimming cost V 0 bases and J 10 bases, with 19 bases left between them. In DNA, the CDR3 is TGTGCCAGCAGCTTAGCCGCGTGGGGGGGCGTTTTGGAGCAGTTCTTC. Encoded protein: CASSLAAWGGVLEQFF.

The CDR3 region is CASAQEGGGTGELFF. CDR3 DNA: TGTGCTAGTGCCCAGGAGGGAGGCGGCACCGGGGAGCTGTTTTTT. The J gene is TRBJ2-2, the V gene TRBV12-5, with D possibly matching TRBD2 (6 bases). CDR3 length equals 15 residues. Trimming cost V 7 bases and J 4 bases, with 16 bases left between them. CDR1 and CDR2 from the germline V gene are LGHNT and FRNRAP.

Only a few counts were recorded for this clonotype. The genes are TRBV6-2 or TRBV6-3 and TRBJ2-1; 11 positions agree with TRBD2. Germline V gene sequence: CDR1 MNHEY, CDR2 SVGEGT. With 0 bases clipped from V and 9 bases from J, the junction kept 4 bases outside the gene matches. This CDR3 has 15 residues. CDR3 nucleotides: TGTGCCAGCAGTTACTCGACTAGCGGGAAGACTGAGCAGTTCTTC. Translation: CASSYSTSGKTEQFF.

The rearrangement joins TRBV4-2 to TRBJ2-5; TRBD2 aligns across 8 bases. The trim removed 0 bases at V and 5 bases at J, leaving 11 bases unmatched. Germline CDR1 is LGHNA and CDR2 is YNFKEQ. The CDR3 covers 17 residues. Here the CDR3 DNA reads TGTGCCAGCAGCCAAGATTTTGAGCGGGAGATCGGGGAGACCCAGTACTTC. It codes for CASSQDFEREIGETQYF.